These 23 T cell receptor beta chains originate from one sample sequenced in a study of shared clonotypes between healthy human individuals. The table came from immunoSEQ multiplex PCR; TCRdb's copy has only in-frame clones and leaves some out. The profile shows 2 million to 2.5 million clones, 85% to 95% of them singletons. The sample consisted of naive CD4+ T cells from PBMCs. Subset in this sample: CD45RA+ positively selected. Source of these receptors: a man aged 18 to 30 in good health. Some clones in this sample may be carry-over from other donors' samples.

This chain uses TRBV27 with TRBJ2-2, with 8 nucleotides matching TRBD2. The CDR3 is made up of 19 amino acids. Per germline, CDR1 MNHEY and CDR2 SMNVEV (reference sequence). J was trimmed by 0 bases and V by 7 bases; bases with no gene match: 16. The CDR3 DNA reads as TGTGCCAGCACCAAGCGTAACCCGACTAGCGCCGCGAACACCGGGGAGCTGTTTTTT. Its translation: CASTKRNPTSAANTGELFF.

The chain uses TRBV30 and TRBJ2-5; no clear D. Germline V gene lookup returns CDR1 GTSNPN and CDR2 SVGIG (reference sequence). Trimming took off 2 bases at V and 4 bases at J, with 8 bases between the two ends. The CDR3 is 12 residues long. The CDR3 is CAWSPALETQYF. CDR3 sequence (DNA): TGTGCCTGGAGTCCAGCCTTAGAGACCCAGTACTTC.

The chain recombines TRBV6-5 with TRBJ1-2, with D maybe TRBD1 (5 bases). The germline V gene has CDR1 MNHEY and CDR2 SVGAGI. This CDR3 is built from 14 residues. V gave up 6 bases and J gave up 1 base, with 12 bases separating them. The CDR3 loop reads CASRRGSGNYGYTF. The CDR3 DNA follows: TGTGCCAGCAGGCGGGGCAGCGGTAACTATGGCTACACCTTC.

The CDR3 nucleotides read TGTGCCAGCAGTGAAGCTTGGATGGGGACTGAAGCTTTCTTT. Translation: CASSEAWMGTEAFF. V is TRBV6-1 and J is TRBJ1-1; D is unresolved. V lost 0 bases and J 5 bases, leaving 10 bases between the germline ends. The CDR3 is made up of 14 amino acids. Germline loops: CDR1 MNHNS, CDR2 SASEGT.

The J gene is TRBJ2-7, the V gene TRBV5-4; 7 bases line up with TRBD1. Germline V gene data show CDR1 as SGHNT and CDR2 as YYREEE (reference sequence). Trimming cost V 4 bases and J 3 bases; bases outside gene matches: 10. The CDR3 is made up of 15 amino acids. CDR3 residues: CASSRLGQKYYEQYF. CDR3 coding DNA: TGTGCCAGCAGCAGATTGGGACAGAAATACTACGAGCAGTACTTC.

Here the CDR3 reads CASSLFGYGTSGSDEQFF. CDR3 nucleotides: TGTGCCAGCAGCTTATTTGGCTACGGGACTAGCGGGAGCGATGAGCAGTTCTTC. The chain has TRBV7-9 and TRBJ2-1; 14 nucleotides match TRBD2. CDR1 is SEHNR, CDR2 FQNEAQ, per germline (reference sequence). This CDR3 has 18 residues. After removal of 2 bases from V and 8 bases from J, the junction contained 11 bases not matched to a gene.

The chain carries TRBV6-6 and TRBJ2-2, with D maybe TRBD1 (6 bases). V dropped 5 bases and J dropped 4 bases, with 14 bases sitting between them. CDR1 MNHNY and CDR2 SVGAGI come from the germline V gene (reference sequence). The CDR3 runs 15 residues. For the CDR3, the DNA is TGTGCCAGCAGTGGACAGCGCACTAGCACCGGGGAGCTGTTTTTT. This sequence encodes CASSGQRTSTGELFF.

This clone showed up just once. The chain is built from TRBV5-4 and TRBJ2-3, with D possibly matching TRBD2 (6 bases). Germline values: CDR1 SGHNT, CDR2 YYREEE (reference sequence). The ends were cut back, 0 bases at V and 6 bases at J, with 17 bases in the middle. The CDR3 consists of 16 residues. The CDR3 protein is CASSLGTRTAGDTQYF. The CDR3 DNA sequence: TGTGCCAGCAGCTTGGGGACACGAACTGCGGGGGATACGCAGTATTTT.

This chain uses TRBV19 with TRBJ1-1; D unresolved. V was trimmed by 7 bases and J by 3 bases, leaving 9 bases between them. This CDR3 is built from 12 residues. From germline, CDR1 is LNHDA and CDR2 SQIVND (reference sequence). Written as DNA, the CDR3 is TGTGCCAGTACCGGGTGGGACACTGAAGCTTTCTTT. This translates into CASTGWDTEAFF. The complete variable domain, with remaining parts taken from reference TRBV19 and TRBJ1-1, reads DGGITQSPKYLFRKEGQNVTLSCEQNLNHDAMYWYRQDPGQGLRLIYYSQIVNDFQKGDIAEGYSVSREKKESFPLTVTSAQKNPTAFYLCASTGWDTEAFFGQGTRLTVV.

The chain is built from TRBV30 and TRBJ1-2; a possible D gene is TRBD1 (5 bases). The germline V and J ends were trimmed by 6 bases and 5 bases, with 19 bases remaining between them. The CDR3 is 14 amino acids. Germline CDR1 and CDR2: GTSNPN and SVGIG (reference sequence). The CDR3 here is CACGRGRDPYGYTF. CDR3 coding DNA: TGTGCCTGCGGCCGGGGGAGGGATCCATATGGCTACACCTTC.

Points on this clone: Other nucleotide sequences from this sample produce the same CDR3. The V call is TRBV7-3, the J call TRBJ2-1, with 7 bases lining up with TRBD1. CDR3 length: 13 amino acids. Germline V gives CDR1 SGHTA, CDR2 FQGTGA. J lost 7 bases, V lost 5 bases, and 5 bases had no gene match. The CDR3 is CASSLGTVNEQFF. Written as DNA, the CDR3 is TGTGCCAGCAGCCTCGGGACAGTGAATGAGCAGTTCTTC.

J is TRBJ2-7 and V is TRBV5-5, with D perhaps assigned TRBD1 or TRBD2 (5 bases each). CDR3 length: 15 amino acids. CDR1 and CDR2 from the germline V gene are SGHKS and YYEKEE (reference sequence). Trimming stripped 1 base from V and 0 bases from J, with 11 bases between. The CDR3 is CASSLIGDASYEQYF. The CDR3, as DNA: TGTGCCAGCAGCTTGATTGGGGACGCCTCCTACGAGCAGTACTTC.

The chain carries TRBV28 and TRBJ1-4; D is uncertain. The CDR3 consists of 13 residues. Germline V gene sequence: CDR1 MDHEN, CDR2 SYDVKM. Trimming removed 10 bases from V and 10 bases from J, with 19 bases in between. The CDR3 DNA sequence: TGTGCCATCAATATGGGCCGGGAAGGAAAACTGTTTTTT. This gives the protein CAINMGREGKLFF.

The J gene is TRBJ2-7, the V gene TRBV7-3; 12 bases align to TRBD2. This CDR3 region has 15 residues. After removal of 5 bases from V and 1 base from J, the junction contained 3 bases not matched to a gene. Germline V gene lookup returns CDR1 SGHTA and CDR2 FQGTGA. The CDR3 loop is CASSRGTSGSYEQYF. The CDR3 DNA reads TGTGCCAGCAGCAGAGGGACTAGCGGGTCCTACGAGCAGTACTTC.

V is TRBV5-1 and J is TRBJ2-2, with 14 nucleotides matching TRBD2. This CDR3 has 17 amino acids. Germline CDR1 is SGHRS and CDR2 is YFSETQ. The ends lost 4 bases at V and 2 bases at J; junction bases unmatched: 4. DNA for the CDR3: TGCGCCAGCAGCGTGACTAGCGGGAGGGTTAACACCGGGGAGCTGTTTTTT. It codes for CASSVTSGRVNTGELFF.

The chain is built from TRBV4-1 and TRBJ2-6; possibly TRBD1 for D (5 bases). Germline V lookup: CDR1 MGHRA, CDR2 YSYEKL. The V end lost 1 base, the J end lost 0 bases, and 10 bases lay between the germline ends. The CDR3 loop spans 17 amino acids. In nucleotides, the CDR3 is TGCGCCAGCAGCCAAGTTCTAGGGGCCTCTGGGGCCAACGTCCTGACTTTC. Its translation: CASSQVLGASGANVLTF.

The genes are TRBV6-6 and TRBJ2-3; the D is unclear. CDR3 length: 14 residues. V gave up 6 bases and J gave up 0 bases, with 10 bases separating them. Germline-derived CDR1 and CDR2 are MNHNY and SVGAGI (reference sequence). This chain's CDR3 is CASRHTVSTDTQYF. The CDR3 region has the DNA TGTGCCAGCAGGCATACAGTTAGCACAGATACGCAGTATTTT.

The CDR3, as DNA: TGCGCCAGCAGCCCTCTAGGCGGATCCTACAATGAGCAGTTCTTC. Translating it yields CASSPLGGSYNEQFF. This sequence joins TRBV5-1 and TRBJ2-1, with D uncertain. The V gene's germline CDR1 is SGHRS and CDR2 YFSETQ. V gave up 4 bases and J gave up 1 base, with 12 bases separating them. The CDR3 totals 15 residues. Drawing the rest from reference TRBV5-1 and TRBJ2-1, the complete variable domain is KAGVTQTPRYLIKTRGQQVTLSCSPISGHRSVSWYQQTPGQGLQFLFEYFSETQRNKGNFPGRFSGRQFSNSRSEMNVSTLELGDSALYLCASSPLGGSYNEQFFGPGTRLTVL.

The CDR3 coding sequence is TGTGCCAGCAGTCTTGGGGGGGGCCTAAACACTGAAGCTTTCTTT. Protein product: CASSLGGGLNTEAFF. The chain employs TRBV6-5 and TRBJ1-1; D may be TRBD1 (6 bases). In germline, CDR1 is MNHEY, CDR2 SVGAGI. V lost 5 bases and J 2 bases, leaving 15 bases between the germline ends. The CDR3 sequence is 15 residues long.

The chain uses TRBV7-9 and TRBJ2-7; TRBD1 agrees at 8 bases. The V and J ends lost 6 bases and 1 base, in that order; junction bases with no gene match: 11. The CDR3 spans 16 residues. The germline V gene has CDR1 SEHNR and CDR2 FQNEAQ (reference sequence). CDR3 sequence (DNA): TGTGCCAGCAGTTTGCCATCGGACAGGGTGTCCTACGAGCAGTACTTC. Its translation: CASSLPSDRVSYEQYF.

This rearrangement joins TRBV11-2 to TRBJ2-5; TRBD2 matches at 9 bases. Trimming removed 3 bases from V and 4 bases from J; junction bases left unmatched: 18. This CDR3 contains 19 residues. In germline, CDR1 is SGHAT, CDR2 FQNNGV. The CDR3 DNA reads TGTGCCAGCAGCTTTTTTGCGAGCGGGAGGTCGGGCACGGGAGAGACCCAGTACTTC. It codes for CASSFFASGRSGTGETQYF.

The chain recombines TRBV28 with TRBJ2-2; no definite D call. Germline V lookup: CDR1 MDHEN, CDR2 SYDVKM. V lost 6 bases and J 5 bases, leaving 19 bases between the germline ends. The length of the CDR3 is 16 residues. CDR3: CASSYSVGRSTGELFF. CDR3 DNA sequence: TGTGCCAGCAGCTACTCGGTGGGCAGGTCAACCGGGGAGCTGTTTTTT. Using reference TRBV28 and TRBJ2-2 for the parts outside the CDR3, the full variable domain is DVKVTQSSRYLVKRTGEKVFLECVQDMDHENMFWYRQDPGLGLRLIYFSYDVKMKEKGDIPEGYSVSREKKERFSLILESASTNQTSMYLCASSYSVGRSTGELFFGEGSRLTVL.

The chain recombines TRBV2 with TRBJ1-3; 7 nucleotides line up with TRBD1. Germline CDR1 and CDR2: SNHLY and FYNNEI. The CDR3 extends over 14 amino acids. After removal of 6 bases from V and 4 bases from J, the junction contained 6 bases not matched to a gene. This CDR3 reads CASSQQGSGNTIYF. The CDR3 bases are TGTGCCAGCAGCCAACAGGGGTCCGGAAACACCATATATTTT.